Listed below are T cell receptor beta chains from one sample, sequenced in a study of T cells in Graves' hyperthyroidism and ophthalmopathy. Using its own MiXCR run on the multiplex PCR reads, TCRdb lists one record per CDR3 protein. The sample carries about 500,000 distinct CDR3 sequences, around 16% recorded once. The sample was blood. These TCRs come from a woman in her 30s with Graves' ophthalmopathy. The CDR3 runs from the conserved cysteine through the conserved F or W. A D gene is named only where the DNA matches it firmly. Size values are once, few and many counts, or a class for expanded clones, and some rows have none.

TGCGCCAGCAACCCAGGACTAGCGGGAGGGCGTGGCTCCTACAATGAGCAGTTCTTC CASNPGLAGGRGSYNEQFF TRBV5-1 NA TRBD2 TRBJ2-1
TGCGCCAGCAGCCGGGGGCACCGGGACTCGACCTACGAGCAGTACTTC CASSRGHRDSTYEQYF TRBV5-1 many NA TRBJ2-7
TGCGCCAGCAGCTTCTTACAGACGAACACTGAAGCTTTCTTT CASSFLQTNTEAFF TRBV5-1 few NA TRBJ1-1
TGTGCCAGCAGCTTAGCCCGGGACAATGAGCAGTTCTTC CASSLARDNEQFF TRBV7-2 many NA TRBJ2-1
TGTGCCAGCAGCGTGCAGGGGGCGTCTGACGAAAAACTGTTTTTT CASSVQGASDEKLFF TRBV9 NA TRBD1 TRBJ1-4
TGCGCCAGCAGCTTAGATGGGACTAGCAGTGAGCAGTACTTC CASSLDGTSSEQYF TRBV5-1 NA TRBD2 TRBJ2-7
TGTGCCACCAGTGAACGGGACGGTAGGGGCTACACCTTC CATSERDGRGYTF TRBV24-1 NA NA TRBJ1-2
TGTGCCAGCAGATTGACTAGCTTGACAGATACGCAGTATTTT CASRLTSLTDTQYF TRBV6-2/TRBV6-3 many TRBD2 TRBJ2-3
TGCAGCGTAGCTTCCGGGACAGTGGGAACTGAAGCTTTCTTT CSVASGTVGTEAFF TRBV29-1 many TRBD1 TRBJ1-1
TGTGCCTGGGGGGGACAGGGGGTCTACACTGAAGCTTTCTTT CAWGGQGVYTEAFF TRBV30 few TRBD1 TRBJ1-1
TGTGCCAGCAAGGGTACGTGGAATCAGCCCCAGCATTTT CASKGTWNQPQHF TRBV12-3/TRBV12-4 many NA TRBJ1-5
TGTGCCAGCAGCCCCCCGAGGCGGGAGGGCCTCGAGCAGTACTTC CASSPPRREGLEQYF TRBV3-1 many TRBD2 TRBJ2-7
TGTGCCTGGAACGCGGGCAGGGTTTCGAACACCGGGGAGCTGTTTTTT CAWNAGRVSNTGELFF TRBV30 NA NA TRBJ2-2
TGTGCCAGCAGGGGCTCCCTAGCCAAAAACATTCAGTACTTC CASRGSLAKNIQYF TRBV6-1 NA NA TRBJ2-4
TGTGCCAGTAGTATTACGGGGGCGACGAACACTGAAGCTTTCTTT CASSITGATNTEAFF TRBV19 NA NA TRBJ1-1
TGTGCCAGCAGCGCGGGACAGGGGGCTATGGTCACAGATACGCAGTATTTT CASSAGQGAMVTDTQYF TRBV11-1 NA TRBD1 TRBJ2-3
TGTGCCAGAACCTCTAGCGGGAATTACTACAATGAGCAGTTCTTC CARTSSGNYYNEQFF TRBV6-4 NA TRBD2 TRBJ2-1
TGTGCCAGCTCACCCGCTCAGAACACTGAAGCTTTCTTT CASSPAQNTEAFF TRBV18 many NA TRBJ1-1
TGTGCCACCAGCAGCCTTCCAGCGGGAGAGGGGGGCTACACCTTC CATSSLPAGEGGYTF TRBV15 once NA TRBJ1-2